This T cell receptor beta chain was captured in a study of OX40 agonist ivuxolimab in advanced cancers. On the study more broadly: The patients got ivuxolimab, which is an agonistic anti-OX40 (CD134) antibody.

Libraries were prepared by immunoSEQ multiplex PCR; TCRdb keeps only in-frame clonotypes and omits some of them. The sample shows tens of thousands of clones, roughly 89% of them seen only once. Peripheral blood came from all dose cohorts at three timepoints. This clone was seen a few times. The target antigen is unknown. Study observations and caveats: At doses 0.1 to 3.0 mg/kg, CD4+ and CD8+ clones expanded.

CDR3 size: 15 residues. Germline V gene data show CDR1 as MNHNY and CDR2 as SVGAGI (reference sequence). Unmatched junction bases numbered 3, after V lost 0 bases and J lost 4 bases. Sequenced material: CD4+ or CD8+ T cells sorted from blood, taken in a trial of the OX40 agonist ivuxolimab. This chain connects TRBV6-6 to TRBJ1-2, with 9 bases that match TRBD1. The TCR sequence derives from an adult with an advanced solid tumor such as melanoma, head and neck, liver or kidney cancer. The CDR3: CASSYSSTGGYGYTF. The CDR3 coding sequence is TGTGCCAGCAGTTACTCTTCGACAGGGGGCTATGGCTACACCTTC.